The text below deals with one T cell receptor (beta chain). The antigen it recognizes is unknown. Per-nucleotide qualities are absent, and no much larger clonotype sits a single base away. TCRbeta CDR3 regions were amplified from genomic DNA using the immunoSEQ Assay, a bias-controlled multiplex PCR. As for how the authors treated the data: The number of nucleated cells in each sample was estimated by amplification of reference gene primers within the assay. To quantify the absolute abundance of each unique TCRbeta CDR3 rearrangement, sequence reads were collapsed and filtered. For each sample, productive Simpson clonality was calculated as the square root of Simpson's diversity index over productive rearrangements. TCRdb took over this immuneACCESS table, retaining in-frame rearrangements with V and J assigned. Such tables are incomplete; in checked studies, under half of the missing clones stem from an unresolved V gene, and the remainder is unexplained. For V, J and clone size, that table is used; D and trimming come from the DNA. Here the sample has roughly 140,000 clones; around 87% occur a single time. 0.95% to 1.5% of the sample goes to the ten largest clones.

This specimen belongs to a study of blood T cell repertoires in COVID-19 (dated by TCRdb to about 2020). With respect to the entire study: Samples covering the acute and convalescent phases of COVID-19 were provided by collaborators in the United States, Italy and Spain. The prospective study material was composed of cDNA or gDNA derived from T cells, B-cell-depleted T cells, or PBMCs. Where available, HLA class I and class II types were taken from metadata supplied by the sample provider and were not determined by assay-based typing. Sample metadata almost always included a de-identified subject ID, COVID-19 status, age in years and sex. The samples were drawn from the first 160 participants of the ongoing ImmuneRACE study and from over a thousand subjects provided by 6 global collaborators. Subjects who had been exposed to COVID-19, were actively infected with it, or had recovered from it provided the deeply sampled blood TCRbeta repertoires that made up the dataset. The repertoires were made available in a free public database intended to serve as a resource for research on the immune response to SARS-CoV-2.

Participants in the prospective study were enrolled through a virtual design, were aged roughly 18 to 90 years, and lived in 24 United States geographic areas. In the prospective study, cohorts were assigned on the basis of participant-reported clinical history obtained from a screening survey and a study questionnaire. Mobile phlebotomists in the prospective study collected whole blood, serum and a nasopharyngeal or oropharyngeal swab from every participant. Additional blood draws and questionnaires over an approximately two-month period could optionally be provided by prospective study participants. Blood samples from the prospective study were shipped frozen or at room temperature prior to DNA extraction. Overall study outcomes, separate from this receptor: The quantity of clinical and demographic metadata differed by source and by participant and was supplied without curation.

The germline V gene supplies CDR1 SQVTM and CDR2 ANQGSEA. The CDR3 runs 12 residues from the cysteine to the phenylalanine. The sequence is cut down to CDR3 DNA, 36 bases in frame from base 1. Cut back by 3 bases and 5 bases, the V and J ends lie 10 bases apart. The receptor was isolated from a woman aged 25 to 45 with acute COVID-19. Specimen: PBMCs or T cells enriched from blood (not recorded which). This chain is built from TRBV29-1 and TRBJ2-5; the D gene is not confidently resolved. The DNA reads as follows: TGCAGCGTTGACCGGGTCTCCGAGACCCAGTACTTC. It specifies CSVDRVSETQYF.